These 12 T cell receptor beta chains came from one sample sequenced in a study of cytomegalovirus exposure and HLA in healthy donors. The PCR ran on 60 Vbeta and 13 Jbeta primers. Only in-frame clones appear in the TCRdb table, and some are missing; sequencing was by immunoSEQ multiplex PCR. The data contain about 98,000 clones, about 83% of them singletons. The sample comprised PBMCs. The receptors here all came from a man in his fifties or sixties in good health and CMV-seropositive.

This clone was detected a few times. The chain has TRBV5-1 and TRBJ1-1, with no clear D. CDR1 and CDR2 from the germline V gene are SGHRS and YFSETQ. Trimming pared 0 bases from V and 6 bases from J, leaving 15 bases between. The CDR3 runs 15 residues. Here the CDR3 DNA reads TGCGCCAGCAGCTTGGGCCGGGTCGGGGTCTCTGAAGCTTTCTTT. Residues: CASSLGRVGVSEAFF.

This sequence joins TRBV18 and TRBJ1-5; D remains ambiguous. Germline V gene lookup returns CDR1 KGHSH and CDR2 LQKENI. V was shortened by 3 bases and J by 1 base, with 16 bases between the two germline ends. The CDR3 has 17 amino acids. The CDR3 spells CASSPLRSPSSNQPQHF. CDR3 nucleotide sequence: TGTGCCAGCTCACCGCTCCGGAGCCCTTCGAGCAATCAGCCCCAGCATTTT. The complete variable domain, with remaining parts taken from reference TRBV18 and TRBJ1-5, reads NAGVMQNPRHLVRRRGQEARLRCSPMKGHSHVYWYRQLPEEGLKFMVYLQKENIIDESGMPKERFSAEFPKEGPSILRIQQVVRGDSAAYFCASSPLRSPSSNQPQHFGDGTRLSIL.

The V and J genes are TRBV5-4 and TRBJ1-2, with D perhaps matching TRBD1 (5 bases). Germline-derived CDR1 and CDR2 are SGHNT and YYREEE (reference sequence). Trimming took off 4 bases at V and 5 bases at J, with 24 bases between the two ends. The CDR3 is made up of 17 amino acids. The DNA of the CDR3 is TGTGCCAGCAGCGGTGGAGGGCAGGGTGGGATTATATATGGCTACACCTTC. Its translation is CASSGGGQGGIIYGYTF.

The CDR3, as DNA: TGTGCCAGCAGCCCAAGGACAGGCACCCTTAACACAGATACGCAGTATTTT. Encoded protein: CASSPRTGTLNTDTQYF. The chain links TRBV7-2 to TRBJ2-3; TRBD1 aligns across 7 bases. The CDR3 runs to 17 residues. Germline V lookup: CDR1 SGHTA, CDR2 FQGNSA. V was clipped by 5 bases and J by 2 bases; unmatched bases: 13.

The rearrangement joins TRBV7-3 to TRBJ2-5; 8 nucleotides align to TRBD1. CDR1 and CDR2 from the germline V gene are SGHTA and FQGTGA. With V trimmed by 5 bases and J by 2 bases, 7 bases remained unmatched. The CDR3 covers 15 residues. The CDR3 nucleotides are TGTGCCAGCAGCCTAGACAGGGGTGGACAAGAGACCCAGTACTTC. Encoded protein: CASSLDRGGQETQYF.

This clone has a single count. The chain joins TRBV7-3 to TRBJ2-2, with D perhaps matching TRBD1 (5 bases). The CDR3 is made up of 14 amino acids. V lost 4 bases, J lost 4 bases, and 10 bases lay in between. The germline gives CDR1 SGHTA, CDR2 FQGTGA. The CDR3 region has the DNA TGTGCCAGCAGCTCACGGACAACCACCGGGGAGCTGTTTTTT. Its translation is CASSSRTTTGELFF.

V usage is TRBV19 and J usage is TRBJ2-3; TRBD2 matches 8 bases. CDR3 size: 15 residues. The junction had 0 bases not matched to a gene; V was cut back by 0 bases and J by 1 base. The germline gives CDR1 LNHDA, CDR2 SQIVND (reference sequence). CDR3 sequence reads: CASSIDSGGTDTQYF. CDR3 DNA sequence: TGTGCCAGTAGTATAGATAGCGGGGGCACAGATACGCAGTATTTT.

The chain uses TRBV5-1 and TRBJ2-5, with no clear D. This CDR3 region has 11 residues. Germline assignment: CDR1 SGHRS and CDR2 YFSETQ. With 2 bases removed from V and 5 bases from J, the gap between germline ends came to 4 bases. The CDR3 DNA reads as TGCGCCAGCAGCTTATCTGAGACCCAGTACTTC. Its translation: CASSLSETQYF.

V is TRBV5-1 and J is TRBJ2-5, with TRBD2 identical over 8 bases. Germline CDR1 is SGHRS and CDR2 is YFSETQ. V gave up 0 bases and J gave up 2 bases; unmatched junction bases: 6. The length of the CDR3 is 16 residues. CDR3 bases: TGCGCCAGCAGCTTGGTAGCGGGGACCTTACAAGAGACCCAGTACTTC. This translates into CASSLVAGTLQETQYF.

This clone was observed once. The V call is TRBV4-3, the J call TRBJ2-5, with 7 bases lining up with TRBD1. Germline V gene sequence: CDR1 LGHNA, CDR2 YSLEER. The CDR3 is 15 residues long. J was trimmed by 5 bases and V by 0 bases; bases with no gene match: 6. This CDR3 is CASSQDGRGRETQYF. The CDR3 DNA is TGCGCCAGCAGCCAAGACGGAAGGGGGCGGGAGACCCAGTACTTC.

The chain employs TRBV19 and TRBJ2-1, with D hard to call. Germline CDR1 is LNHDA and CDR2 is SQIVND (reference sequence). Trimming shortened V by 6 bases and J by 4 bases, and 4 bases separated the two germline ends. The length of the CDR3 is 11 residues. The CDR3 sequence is CASSLYNEQFF. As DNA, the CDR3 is TGTGCCAGTAGCTTATACAATGAGCAGTTCTTC.

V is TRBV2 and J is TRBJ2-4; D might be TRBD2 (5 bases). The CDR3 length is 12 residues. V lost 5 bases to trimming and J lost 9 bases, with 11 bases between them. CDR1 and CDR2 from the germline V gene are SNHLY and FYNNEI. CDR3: CASSTLGGIQYF. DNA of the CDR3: TGTGCCAGCAGTACTCTCGGAGGCATTCAGTACTTC.